This T cell receptor beta chain stems from a study of pediatric ulcerative colitis. Samples were sequenced at Survey level, maximum 500,000 reads. This table comes from immunoSEQ multiplex PCR, and its TCRdb copy is limited to in-frame clones, with some not included. Of roughly 16,000 clones listed, just under 75% are singletons. The V and J ends lost 6 bases and 0 bases, in that order; junction bases with no gene match: 4. CDR3 length: 16 amino acids. Germline V gene lookup returns CDR1 MNHEY and CDR2 SMNVEV (reference sequence). During colonoscopy, one to two rectal pinch biopsies were collected. Before the diagnostic colonoscopy, ulcerative colitis patients were free of immunosuppressive medication.

The material sequenced was gut tissue. The sequence was obtained from a girl aged 5-17 years with moderate ulcerative colitis. The chain couples TRBV27 to TRBJ1-6; 8 nucleotides align to TRBD1. CDR3 DNA sequence: TGTGCCAGCAGAAGACAGGGGAACTCCTATAATTCACCCCTCCACTTT. This encodes CASRRQGNSYNSPLHF.